Here is one T cell receptor beta chain with its context. Its specificity is not known. These data originate in a study of vaccination effects on CD4 cells after COVID-19. Germline CDR1 SGHAT, CDR2 FQNNGV. This CDR3 contains 15 residues. V was trimmed by 1 base and J by 4 bases, leaving 8 bases between them. The ViraFEST assay expanded antigen-specific CD4+ T cells with viral peptide pools before sequencing. Researchers isolated CD4+ T cells once around 11 days of culture had elapsed. Cultures of under 2.5 million PBMC per well contained about 9.5 IU/ml IL-2 plus 10 ug/ml peptides. Produced via immunoSEQ multiplex PCR; TCRdb's table is partial and in-frame only. The data contain some 20,000 clones, about 73% of them singletons.

Sequencing was performed on CD4+ T cells from PBMCs cultured with HCoV-229E spike peptides, taken before COVID-19 vaccination. The chain links TRBV11-2 to TRBJ1-6; D is perhaps TRBD1 (5 bases). This TCR was sampled from a human donor who received a COVID-19 vaccine. The CDR3 protein is CASSLVQGYNSPLHF. The DNA for the CDR3 is TGTGCCAGCAGCTTAGTTCAGGGTTATAATTCACCCCTCCACTTT.